The T cell receptor beta chain described here comes from a study of T cells after posttransplantation cyclophosphamide. The data were produced by immunoSEQ multiplex PCR, yet TCRdb's version contains in-frame clones alone and is incomplete. The sample contains about 7,500 clones, none of them singletons. This clone was seen ten or more times. Trimming left V 4 bases short and J 9 bases short, with 16 bases between. The length of the CDR3 is 14 residues. Germline CDR1 is MDHEN and CDR2 is SYDVKM. A marrow graft followed busulfan-fludarabine conditioning, with cyclophosphamide on days +3 and +4. The chain links TRBV28 to TRBJ1-5; D ambiguous. This TCR came from a female patient in her forties or fifties who received an allogeneic stem cell transplant from a related donor, was CMV-positive, and had no GVHD. A share of the T cells may be of graft donor origin. Sample: PBMCs, taken after allogeneic stem cell transplant with posttransplant cyclophosphamide. Here the CDR3 DNA reads TGTGCCAGCAGTTCCCGACTGAGAGGTGGGCCCCAGCATTTT. This sequence encodes CASSSRLRGGPQHF.